Each of the 13 T cell receptor beta chains below was sequenced from the same sample in a study of cytomegalovirus exposure and HLA in healthy donors. PCR amplification relied on 60 Vbeta primers (plus 13 Jbeta primers). Profiled with immunoSEQ multiplex PCR; TCRdb holds only in-frame clones, not every one. The table records about 160,000 clones, approximately 79% of them present only once. Sequences were obtained from PBMCs. These receptors were taken from a man between 35 and 55 years old in good health and CMV-seropositive.

The chain combines TRBV6-1 with TRBJ2-7, with 7 bases identical to TRBD1. Germline CDR1 MNHNS, CDR2 SASEGT. V trimming: 7 bases; J trimming: 1 base; junction bases outside the gene matches: 10. The CDR3 loop spans 15 amino acids. The CDR3 loop reads CASNPGGTVSYEQYF. The CDR3 DNA reads TGTGCCAGCAACCCCGGTGGGACAGTTTCCTACGAGCAGTACTTC.

The chain recombines TRBV9 with TRBJ1-2, with 8 bases identical to TRBD1. CDR1 is SGDLS and CDR2 is YYNGEE in the germline V gene. The ends lost 0 bases at V and 6 bases at J; junction bases unmatched: 7. The CDR3 has 15 residues. The CDR3 sequence is CASSVGPGGLDGYTF. CDR3 bases: TGTGCCAGCAGCGTAGGGCCAGGGGGCTTGGATGGCTACACCTTC.

The chain carries TRBV7-2 and TRBJ2-1, with 15 bases aligning to TRBD2. Per germline, CDR1 SGHTA and CDR2 FQGNSA. V was pared by 4 bases and J by 7 bases, with 11 bases of the junction left unmatched. The CDR3 runs 18 residues. In DNA, the CDR3 is TGTGCCAGCAGCTACGGACTAGCGGGGGGGCCAAGTGGGAATGAGCAGTTCTTC. Protein product: CASSYGLAGGPSGNEQFF.

This rearrangement joins TRBV4-3 to TRBJ2-4; 7 bases align to TRBD2. The CDR3 length is 13 residues. The J segment lost 9 bases and the V segment lost 3 bases, leaving 5 bases of the junction unmatched. Germline V gene lookup returns CDR1 LGHNA and CDR2 YSLEER. DNA for the CDR3: TGCGCCAGCAGCCAGAAGGGCGGGGGCATTCAGTACTTC. It encodes CASSQKGGGIQYF.

This rearrangement joins TRBV7-3 to TRBJ1-1; D not certain. V dropped 5 bases and J dropped 1 base, with 14 bases sitting between them. The CDR3 is 15 residues long. Germline V gene lookup returns CDR1 SGHTA and CDR2 FQGTGA. CDR3 residues: CASSPFPTENTEAFF. CDR3 nucleotides: TGTGCCAGCAGCCCTTTTCCTACCGAGAACACTGAAGCTTTCTTT.

This rearrangement joins TRBV29-1 to TRBJ1-3; D is uncertain. The CDR3 is made up of 12 amino acids. With 7 bases removed from V and 0 bases from J, the gap between germline ends came to 7 bases. Per the germline V gene, CDR1 is SQVTM and CDR2 is ANQGSEA. The CDR3 DNA reads as TGCAGCGGTTACGGCTCTGGAAACACCATATATTTT. This translates into CSGYGSGNTIYF.

The chain joins TRBV4-3 to TRBJ1-4; D unresolved. With 1 base removed from V and 9 bases from J, the gap between germline ends came to 12 bases. Germline lookup yields CDR1 LGHNA and CDR2 YSLEER. This CDR3 region has 14 residues. The CDR3 DNA reads as TGCGCCAGCAGCCAAGCGGGATCAGCCAAAAAACTGTTTTTT. This codes for CASSQAGSAKKLFF.

V usage is TRBV25-1 and J usage is TRBJ1-4, with 7 bases identical to TRBD1. V was clipped by 5 bases and J by 8 bases; unmatched bases: 11. CDR1 is MGHDK and CDR2 is SYGVNS in the germline V gene. The CDR3 has 15 residues. The CDR3 loop reads CASSPSGGGEEKLFF. CDR3 sequence (DNA): TGTGCCAGCAGTCCAAGTGGAGGGGGCGAGGAAAAACTGTTTTTT.

The chain couples TRBV4-3 to TRBJ2-7; 8 bases are a match to TRBD2. The germline V gene has CDR1 LGHNA and CDR2 YSLEER. The V and J ends lost 1 base and 3 bases, in that order; junction bases with no gene match: 8. CDR3 size: 16 residues. The CDR3 sequence is CASSQVWIAGIYEQYF. In DNA form, the CDR3 reads TGCGCCAGCAGCCAAGTGTGGATAGCGGGGATCTACGAGCAGTACTTC.

A few counts support this clone. This chain joins TRBV11-2 and TRBJ2-2; maybe TRBD1 (6 bases). With 4 bases removed from V and 2 bases from J, the gap between germline ends came to 8 bases. CDR3 length: 14 residues. Per the germline V gene, CDR1 is SGHAT and CDR2 is FQNNGV. The CDR3 is CASSWGPNTGELFF. Here the CDR3 DNA reads TGTGCCAGCAGCTGGGGGCCTAACACCGGGGAGCTGTTTTTT.

The V and J genes are TRBV14 and TRBJ2-7, with D possibly matching TRBD2 (6 bases). Germline lookup yields CDR1 SGHDN and CDR2 FVKESK. This CDR3 has 15 residues. V was cut by 1 base and J by 0 bases, with 10 bases left in between. CDR3 loop: CASSQGAGTSYEQYF. The CDR3 DNA sequence: TGTGCCAGCAGCCAAGGGGCGGGGACCTCCTACGAGCAGTACTTC.

The V and J genes are TRBV7-2 and TRBJ2-1; no firm D call. Germline V gene sequence: CDR1 SGHTA, CDR2 FQGNSA. The CDR3 extends over 13 amino acids. V dropped 5 bases and J dropped 8 bases, with 13 bases sitting between them. The CDR3 protein is CASSPTRIDEQFF. The CDR3 nucleotides read TGTGCCAGCAGCCCGACTCGAATCGATGAGCAGTTCTTC.

The rearrangement joins TRBV6-1 to TRBJ2-7; D perhaps matches TRBD2 (6 bases). CDR1 MNHNS and CDR2 SASEGT come from the germline V gene. This CDR3 spans 14 amino acids. Trimming removed 2 bases at V and 3 bases at J, with 11 bases between. CDR3 residues: CASSEHWGDYEQYF. The CDR3 nucleotides read TGTGCCAGCAGTGAACATTGGGGGGACTACGAGCAGTACTTC.